These 20 T cell receptor beta chains were sequenced from one sample in a study of T cells expressing NK-cell markers. Using the 5' RACE reads, TCRdb records one entry per CDR3 protein without DNA. The sample totals 350,000 to 400,000 distinct CDR3 sequences. Input material: blood T cells: a sorted CD56 or NKG2C T cell subset, CD4+ or CD8+ T cells, or bulk PBMC T cells (not recorded which). These receptors were obtained from a woman in her forties or fifties in good health.

The rearrangement links TRBV20-1 to TRBJ1-5; TCRdb gives TRBD1 as the D gene, but with no DNA this cannot be confirmed. The CDR3 contains 15 residues. CDR1 and CDR2 from the germline V gene are DFQATT and SNEGSKA (reference sequence). CDR3 region: CSARASGTLNQPQHF.

The V and J genes are TRBV10-3 and TRBJ2-3; TCRdb indicates TRBD2, and absent DNA this call remains unverified. The CDR3 consists of 11 residues. Looked up from germline, CDR1 is ENHRY and CDR2 is SYGVKD. The CDR3 spells CGVGEDDTQYF.

This chain connects TRBV5-1 to TRBJ2-2; TCRdb returns TRBD2, unconfirmable since there is no DNA. CDR1 is SGHRS and CDR2 is YFSETQ in the germline V gene. CDR3 length: 16 residues. The CDR3: CASSKLAGWDTGELFF.

The rearrangement links TRBV7-3 to TRBJ2-1; TCRdb reports TRBD2, a call that lacks DNA to check it against. There are 14 residues in the CDR3. Germline CDR1 SGHTA, CDR2 FQGTGA. The CDR3 here is CASSEGGDYSEQFF.

This chain uses TRBV7-9 with TRBJ2-1; TCRdb's D call of TRBD2 is untestable without DNA. CDR3 length: 15 residues. Germline values: CDR1 SEHNR, CDR2 FQNEAQ (reference sequence). CDR3 loop: CASSLTAREGPEQFF. The full variable domain, its missing parts supplied by reference TRBV7-9 and TRBJ2-1, is DTGVSQNPRHKITKRGQNVTFRCDPISEHNRLYWYRQTLGQGPEFLTYFQNEAQLEKSRLLSDRFSAERPKGSFSTLEIQRTEQGDSAMYLCASSLTAREGPEQFFGPGTRLTVL.

The chain has TRBV15 and TRBJ2-7. This CDR3 contains 15 residues. CDR1 is LNHNV, CDR2 YYDKDF, per germline (reference sequence). The CDR3 sequence is CATSRGVTGPNEQYF.

The chain uses TRBV4-1 and TRBJ2-5; TCRdb outputs TRBD1, but without DNA this stays unchecked. Germline V gene sequence: CDR1 MGHRA, CDR2 YSYEKL. The CDR3 length is 14 residues. The CDR3 loop is CASSHPGGSGTQYF.

The genes are TRBV5-1 and TRBJ1-4; TCRdb picks TRBD1, but there is no DNA to check that call. CDR3 size: 16 residues. Looked up from germline, CDR1 is SGHRS and CDR2 is YFSETQ. CDR3 amino acids: CASSLAGHTTNEKLFF.

The V and J genes are TRBV24-1 and TRBJ2-5; TCRdb calls TRBD2, which cannot be checked without DNA. Germline V gene data show CDR1 as KGHDR and CDR2 as SFDVKD. The CDR3 length is 14 residues. This CDR3 is CATQAGGRQETQYF.

The chain carries TRBV19 and TRBJ2-4; there is no DNA to check the TCRdb D call of TRBD1. CDR3 length equals 13 residues. CDR1 LNHDA and CDR2 SQIVND come from the germline V gene (reference sequence). CDR3 residues: CATTGVNLNIQYF.

V is TRBV6-5 and J is TRBJ1-1; TCRdb's D gene call, TRBD1, goes unchecked for lack of DNA. Per the germline V gene, CDR1 is MNHEY and CDR2 is SVGAGI. The CDR3 spans 14 residues. CDR3 sequence: CASSPGLGWGEAFF.

V gene TRBV15 combines with J gene TRBJ2-7. The CDR3 totals 13 residues. The germline V gene encodes CDR1 LNHNV and CDR2 YYDKDF (reference sequence). The CDR3 sequence is CATLRGGLGEQYF.

The chain combines TRBV29-1 with TRBJ2-3; the D gene TCRdb calls, TRBD2, cannot be checked with no DNA. Germline values: CDR1 SQVTM, CDR2 ANQGSEA. The CDR3 runs 15 residues. The CDR3 sequence is CSASVLAGVEDTQYF.

The chain has TRBV4-2 and TRBJ2-3; TCRdb designates TRBD2, a call that cannot be tested without DNA. CDR3 length equals 17 residues. The germline V gene encodes CDR1 LGHNA and CDR2 YNFKEQ. Here the CDR3 reads CASSQDLASGRTDTQYF.

The chain employs TRBV6-6 and TRBJ2-1; TCRdb indicates TRBD2, and absent DNA this call remains unverified. The germline gives CDR1 MNHNY, CDR2 SVGAGI (reference sequence). There are 15 residues in the CDR3. CDR3 sequence: CASTSGSMGRNEQFF.

The chain employs TRBV12-3 or TRBV12-4 and TRBJ2-5; TCRdb reports TRBD2, a call that lacks DNA to check it against. CDR3 length: 15 residues. CDR3 protein: CASSGRLAVVETQYF.

The chain recombines TRBV7-9 with TRBJ2-7; TCRdb gives TRBD1 as the D gene, but with no DNA this cannot be confirmed. The CDR3 consists of 18 residues. Germline CDR1 is SEHNR and CDR2 is FQNEAQ (reference sequence). The chain's CDR3 is CASSLASTGIVGSYEQYF. The full variable domain, completed using reference TRBV7-9 and TRBJ2-7, is DTGVSQNPRHKITKRGQNVTFRCDPISEHNRLYWYRQTLGQGPEFLTYFQNEAQLEKSRLLSDRFSAERPKGSFSTLEIQRTEQGDSAMYLCASSLASTGIVGSYEQYFGPGTRLTVT.

The V call is TRBV3-1, the J call TRBJ2-1; checking the TCRdb D call of TRBD2 is not possible without DNA. The V gene's germline CDR1 is LGHDT and CDR2 YNNKEL (reference sequence). This CDR3 has 13 amino acids. The CDR3 loop is CASSQVSGGPQFF.

V gene TRBV29-1 combines with J gene TRBJ2-7; the TRBD1 assignment by TCRdb is unverifiable without DNA. The germline V gene encodes CDR1 SQVTM and CDR2 ANQGSEA. CDR3 size: 13 residues. The CDR3 protein is CSVVWTGTYEQYF.

V is TRBV12-3 or TRBV12-4 and J is TRBJ1-1; TCRdb gives TRBD1 as the D gene, but with no DNA this cannot be confirmed. CDR3 length: 15 residues. The CDR3 reads CASTWTGAPNTEAFF.